This T cell receptor (beta chain) was obtained from a study of beta chain features in type 1 diabetes. Points from the study as a whole: The question of HLA type influencing TCRB rearrangement was one that remained unresolved here. For Type 1 diabetes patients, all four CD4+ subsets carried TCRB CDR3s that were moderately but significantly shorter. A closer apparent resemblance between naive, central memory and Treg TCRB repertoires was seen in patients than in healthy donors.

This clone was detected a few times. Its antigen is currently unknown. Expressed TCRB transcripts were sequenced, since all the RNA that had been isolated was reverse transcribed. Generated by immunoSEQ multiplex PCR, the TCRdb table keeps only in-frame clones and is missing some. The sample lists approximately 280,000 clones; about 15% were seen once. CD4+ naive, central memory, regulatory and stem cell-like memory cells were sorted via CD45RO/CCR7/CD25/CD127/CD95/CD27. The germline CDR1 and CDR2 sequences are GTSNPN and SVGIG (reference sequence). The CDR3 has 16 amino acids. The J segment lost 5 bases and the V segment lost 3 bases, leaving 12 bases of the junction unmatched.

The gene calls are TRBV30 and TRBJ2-2; 7 nucleotides line up with TRBD1. The sample taken for sequencing was naive CD4+ T cells from blood. The receptor's source is a man between 18 and 35 years old with type 1 diabetes. The chain's CDR3 is CAWRTTGARGTGELFF. CDR3 nucleotides: TGTGCCTGGAGGACTACAGGGGCAAGAGGGACCGGGGAGCTGTTTTTT.